The rows below give T cell receptor beta chains drawn from one sample of a study of blood T cell repertoires in COVID-19. Profiling relied on immunoSEQ multiplex PCR, and the TCRdb table lists in-frame clones only, not all of them. The sample records roughly 240,000 clones, approximately 85% being singletons. Sequenced material: PBMCs or T cells enriched from blood (not recorded which). The source is a woman in her forties or fifties with acute COVID-19. The conserved cysteine and the conserved F or W are not part of the CDR3 here.

J	V	length	CDR3
TRBJ1-1	TRBV6-5	8	ASSRTEAF
TRBJ1-2	TRBV14	10	ASSQVQESYT
TRBJ1-4	TRBV2	11	ASTRDFGEKLF
TRBJ1-2	TRBV7-2	11	ASSPLEGYGYT
TRBJ1-1	TRBV9	13	ASSGFQGPNTEAF
TRBJ2-1	TRBV7-6	14	ASSLALAGQLNEQF
TRBJ1-4	TRBV12-3/TRBV12-4	11	ASSRDGVEKLF
TRBJ2-3	TRBV9	14	ASSGRGGAPTDTQY
TRBJ1-1	TRBV3-1/TRBV3-2	12	ASRLTGGNTEAF
TRBJ2-7	TRBV19	14	ASSIGRWQASLEQY
TRBJ2-5	TRBV5-6	12	ASRQGTAQETQY
TRBJ2-1	TRBV7-6	14	ASSRLRDSTDNEQF
TRBJ2-5	TRBV29-1	11	SVALAVQETQY
TRBJ2-7	TRBV9	13	ASSVAAGTPYEQY
TRBJ2-7	TRBV5-1	12	ASSAGTGVYEQY
TRBJ2-2	TRBV7-6	13	ASSLASQGSGELF
TRBJ1-1	TRBV9	11	ASSAFGGTEAF
TRBJ2-7	TRBV6-5	11	ASSYEGRHEQY
TRBJ2-1	TRBV5-1	14	ASSLTGLAGVNEQF
TRBJ2-1	TRBV5-4	12	ASSLGSGFNEQF
TRBJ1-1	TRBV5-1	13	ASSKDRPGTTEAF
TRBJ2-3	TRBV27	13	ASSLVQTITDTQY
TRBJ1-2	TRBV29-1	10	SVEQTAYGYT
TRBJ2-7	TRBV7-2	14	ASSSTFGTVSYEQY
TRBJ1-6	TRBV3-1/TRBV3-2	14	ASSPTRDSYNSPLH